This T cell receptor beta chain comes out of a study of blood T cell repertoires in COVID-19. Looking at the study overall: T cells, B-cell-depleted T cells, or PBMCs provided the cDNA or gDNA that served as material.

V shed 3 bases and J 15 bases; nucleotides not matched to a gene: 16. Germline assignment: CDR1 SGHAT and CDR2 FQDESV (reference sequence). CDR3 length: 15 amino acids. Methods used by the authors: Reference gene primer amplification in the assay estimated nucleated cell counts. The assay was immunoSEQ multiplex PCR, and TCRdb's table has in-frame clones only and misses some. D and trimming were read from the DNA, whereas the V and J calls and clone size are those reported in that table. This sample carries about 200,000 clones, roughly nine tenths of them seen once, and the ten largest clones take 1.9%.

Material for sequencing was peripheral blood. The clonotype was recovered from a man aged 40-49 years with active or convalescent COVID-19. This chain joins TRBV11-1 and TRBJ2-1, with 8 nucleotides matching TRBD1. The CDR3, as DNA: TGTGCCAGCAGCTTTGGACAGGGACCGGCCATCTGGAGGTTCTTC. This encodes CASSFGQGPAIWRFF.